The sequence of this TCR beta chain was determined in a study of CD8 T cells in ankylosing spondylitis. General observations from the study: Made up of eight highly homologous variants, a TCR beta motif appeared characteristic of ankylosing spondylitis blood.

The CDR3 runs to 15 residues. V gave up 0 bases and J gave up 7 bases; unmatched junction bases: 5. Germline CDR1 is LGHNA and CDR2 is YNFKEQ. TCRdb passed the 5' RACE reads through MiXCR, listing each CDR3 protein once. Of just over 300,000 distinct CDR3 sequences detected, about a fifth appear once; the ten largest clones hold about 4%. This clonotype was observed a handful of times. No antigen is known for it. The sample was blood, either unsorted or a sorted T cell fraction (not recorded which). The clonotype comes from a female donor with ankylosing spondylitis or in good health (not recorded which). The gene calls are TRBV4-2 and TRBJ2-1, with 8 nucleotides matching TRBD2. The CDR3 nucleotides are TGTGCCAGCAGCCAAGATTGGCGGGGGGCAAATGAGCAGTTCTTC. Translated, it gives CASSQDWRGANEQFF.